The present T cell receptor (beta chain) was sequenced within a study of T-cell memory formation after mild COVID-19. General study results and limits: Mainly in CM and EM were contracting CD4+ clones; CD8+ were in EMRA. Pre-infection memory showed some responding clones, and this suggested that cross-reactive memory joined.

As regards this clonotype: The antigen remains unidentified.

TCRdb redid the calling of the 5' RACE reads with MiXCR, one entry per CDR3 protein. This table holds 180,000 or so distinct CDR3 sequences, 15% to 20% found once. The CDR3 consists of 12 residues. With 5 bases removed from V and 10 bases from J, the gap between germline ends came to 14 bases. The chain employs TRBV12-3 or TRBV12-4 and TRBJ1-1; possible D gene TRBD1, 6 bases. This receptor was identified in an adult woman who had mild COVID-19 (a few samples of this study predate the infection). Cell type and time point are not known. The source material was PBMCs or a T cell subset sorted from them (not recorded which). CDR3 residues: CASSRGEGRAFF. Written as DNA, the CDR3 is TGTGCCAGCAGTAGGGGGGAAGGGAGAGCTTTCTTT.